The source of this T cell receptor (beta chain) is a study of blood T cell repertoires in COVID-19. Study as a whole: Sites in the United States, Italy and Spain provided acute and convalescent COVID-19 samples.

The authors' processing: For nucleated cells, counts were estimated from reference gene primer amplification. The repertoire was sequenced with immunoSEQ multiplex PCR; TCRdb's copy has only in-frame clones and lacks some. For V, J and clone size, that table is used; D and trimming come from the DNA. The table lists roughly 200,000 clones, around 80% of them singletons. J lost 8 bases, V lost 6 bases, and 5 bases had no gene match. CDR3 size: 13 residues. Germline V gene sequence: CDR1 MNHEY, CDR2 SVGAGI. V usage is TRBV6-5 and J usage is TRBJ1-4; 8 nucleotides line up with TRBD1. This receptor was obtained from a woman in her 70s with acute or convalescent COVID-19. Sample: peripheral blood. The CDR3 DNA reads TGTGCCAGCAGAGGACAGGGACCAGAAAAACTGTTTTTT. Protein: CASRGQGPEKLFF.